A selection of T cell receptor beta chains follows, all from one sample in a study of blood T cell repertoires in COVID-19. Sequencing used immunoSEQ multiplex PCR; TCRdb keeps in-frame clones, though not all of them. This table has some 70,000 clones, approximately 90% appearing once. Sequenced material: PBMCs or T cells enriched from blood (not recorded which). The receptors here all came from a middle-aged woman who had recovered from COVID-19. Both conserved end residues are part of each CDR3. Each record gives: clone size, D gene, V gene, J gene, CDR3 DNA, CDR3 protein. The D gene is left open where the match is weak. The size of a clone is reported for some rows only, either as once, few or many, or as a class for expanded clones.

few,TRBD2,TRBV6-6,TRBJ2-3,TGTGCCACCGAGCGGGGGTATTTT,CATERGYF
NA,NA,TRBV6-5,TRBJ1-1,TGTGCCAGCTCTTATAATTTGAACACTGAAGCTTTCTTT,CASSYNLNTEAFF
NA,TRBD1,TRBV9,TRBJ1-2,TGTGCCAGCAGCGTAGGAGGCGGACAGGGAGGTAGAAATGGCTACACCTTC,CASSVGGGQGGRNGYTF
NA,TRBD1,TRBV6-5,TRBJ1-6,TGTGCCAGCACCCTAGAGACAGGGTATTCACCCCTCCACTTT,CASTLETGYSPLHF
NA,TRBD2,TRBV13,TRBJ2-3,TGTGCCAGCAGTTCCGGGACTAGCCGATGGGGAGATACGCAGTATTTT,CASSSGTSRWGDTQYF
NA,NA,TRBV6-5,TRBJ2-1,TGTGCCAGCAGTCGGGGGATCTACAATGAGCAGTTCTTC,CASSRGIYNEQFF
NA,NA,TRBV5-8,TRBJ1-2,TGTGCCAGCAGCCCCCTGATGTCAGGGGCGAATGGCTACACCTTC,CASSPLMSGANGYTF
NA,NA,TRBV9,TRBJ2-1,TGTGCCAGCAGCGTAGAAGGGACTCCCTACAATGAGCAGTTCTTC,CASSVEGTPYNEQFF
once,TRBD1,TRBV15,TRBJ1-1,TGTGCCACCAGCAGAGAGCTCGCGGGACAGGGAACTGAAGCTTTCTTT,CATSRELAGQGTEAFF
once,NA,TRBV24-1,TRBJ1-1,TGTGCCACTCGGGCGGGAGGAGGCACTGAAGCTTTCTTT,CATRAGGGTEAFF
NA,NA,TRBV4-1,TRBJ2-3,TGCGCCAGCAGCCAAGCGGGAGATACGCAGTATTTT,CASSQAGDTQYF
once,TRBD1,TRBV5-1,TRBJ2-6,TGCGCCAGCAGCTTGGCTTACAGGGGTCCCTCTGGGGCCAACGTCCTGACTTTC,CASSLAYRGPSGANVLTF
NA,NA,TRBV2,TRBJ2-1,TGTGCCAGCAGTGTTGGGCGGGGAGGTATGAGGGATGAGCAGTTCTTC,CASSVGRGGMRDEQFF
NA,NA,TRBV7-9,TRBJ1-3,TGTGCCAGCAGCCCACTCACGGTGGGGAGAGGTCTTGGAAACACCATATATTTT,CASSPLTVGRGLGNTIYF
NA,NA,TRBV5-1,TRBJ2-3,TGCGCCAGCAGCCGTTCGACACTGAGCACAGATACGCAGTATTTT,CASSRSTLSTDTQYF
NA,NA,TRBV19,TRBJ2-2,TGTGCCAGTACCCCCCTAGCGACTAACACCGGGGAGCTGTTTTTT,CASTPLATNTGELFF
NA,NA,TRBV7-9,TRBJ1-4,TGTGCCAGCAGCCCCGTGAAGAGGATTAATGAAAAACTGTTTTTT,CASSPVKRINEKLFF
NA,TRBD2,TRBV6-5,TRBJ2-1,TGTGCCAGCTCAAGGGGAAGCGGGGGGCCCAATGAGCAGTTCTTC,CASSRGSGGPNEQFF
once,NA,TRBV12-5,TRBJ2-7,TGTGCTAGTGGTACCTCCGAGAGAACCTACGAGCAGTACTTC,CASGTSERTYEQYF
NA,TRBD2,TRBV7-6,TRBJ2-7,TGTGCCAGCAGCTCCCTAGCGGGGGGTAGCTCCTACGAGCAGTACTTC,CASSSLAGGSSYEQYF
NA,NA,TRBV4-1,TRBJ1-5,TGCGCCAGCAGCCAGCAAGGAAACAGGGTCGCGAGCCAGCCCCAGCATTTT,CASSQQGNRVASQPQHF
NA,NA,TRBV7-6,TRBJ2-7,TGTGCCAGCAGCCCTGCTGGACAGAGCTCCTACGAGCAGTACTTC,CASSPAGQSSYEQYF
NA,TRBD1,TRBV12-5,TRBJ2-3,TGTGCTAGTGGCAACCGACAGGGGGGTTCGTCGCAGTATTTT,CASGNRQGGSSQYF
NA,TRBD2,TRBV11-3,TRBJ2-7,TGTGCCAGCAGCCCAGCGGGGGGTGCCCGGGAGCAGTACTTC,CASSPAGGAREQYF
NA,NA,TRBV19,TRBJ1-5,TGTGCCAGTAGTATAATTCTTTATCAGCCCCAGCATTTT,CASSIILYQPQHF
NA,TRBD1,TRBV6-1,TRBJ1-3,TGTGCCAGCAGTGAGTCAGGGGGCGGTGGAAACACCATATATTTT,CASSESGGGGNTIYF
NA,NA,TRBV11-2,TRBJ1-2,TGTGCCAGCACCGAATGGGGGGGCCGGGGCTATGGCTACACCTTC,CASTEWGGRGYGYTF
NA,NA,TRBV3-1/TRBV3-2,TRBJ2-2,TGTGCCAGCAGCCACAGGGAGGCCACCGGGGAGCTGTTTTTT,CASSHREATGELFF
NA,TRBD1,TRBV19,TRBJ2-3,TGTGCCAGTAGTACTCGGGACAGGGGGCAGCAAGATACGCAGTATTTT,CASSTRDRGQQDTQYF
NA,NA,TRBV11-2,TRBJ1-2,TGTGCCAGCAGCTTGGGGGCCGGGTATGGCTACACCTTC,CASSLGAGYGYTF
NA,NA,TRBV5-1,TRBJ1-1,TGCGCCAGCAGCGTCCACTCCGACACTGAAGCTTTCTTT,CASSVHSDTEAFF
few,NA,TRBV10-1,TRBJ2-7,TGCGCCAGCAGTGAGGTATCAGACCGGGACGAGCAGTACTTC,CASSEVSDRDEQYF
NA,NA,TRBV7-9,TRBJ1-3,TGTGCCAGCAGCCCACTCCGTCCCTCTGGAAACACCATATATTTT,CASSPLRPSGNTIYF
NA,NA,TRBV5-4,TRBJ2-7,TGTGCCAGCAGCTTGGGGGCCCCCGGAGAGCAGTACTTC,CASSLGAPGEQYF
NA,NA,TRBV11-2,TRBJ2-6,TGTGCCAGCAGCCAAATCTCTGGGGCCAACGTCCTGACTTTC,CASSQISGANVLTF
NA,NA,TRBV2,TRBJ1-6,TGTGCCAGGAGCCGGGACACCAGTTCACCCCTCCACTTT,CARSRDTSSPLHF
NA,TRBD1,TRBV2,TRBJ1-2,TGTGCCAGCAGCCCTACACCAGGGGGCGTCGGTGGCTACACCTTC,CASSPTPGGVGGYTF
NA,TRBD1,TRBV6-5,TRBJ2-7,TGTGCCAGCAGTTTAAATCCGGGACAGGGGAACGAGCAGTACTTC,CASSLNPGQGNEQYF
NA,TRBD1,TRBV7-9,TRBJ1-2,TGTGCCAGCAGCCCATATACAGGGGCCTATGGCTACACCTTC,CASSPYTGAYGYTF
NA,NA,TRBV15,TRBJ1-6,TGTGCCACCAGCAGGGGTCGACAGGAGAGTAATTCACCCCTCCACTTT,CATSRGRQESNSPLHF
NA,NA,TRBV5-1,TRBJ2-3,TGCGCCAGCAGCTCAGGGGTCGGCACAGATACGCAGTATTTT,CASSSGVGTDTQYF
NA,NA,TRBV6-6,TRBJ1-5,TGTGCCAGCAGTAAGGACAGCTCCAATCAGCCCCAGCATTTT,CASSKDSSNQPQHF
NA,NA,TRBV24-1,TRBJ1-1,TGTGCCACCAGTGAATCAGGGGCGGACACTGAAGCTTTCTTT,CATSESGADTEAFF
few,NA,TRBV19,TRBJ1-6,TGTGCCAGTAGTACCAGGGATACCTCGGATTCACCCCTCCACTTT,CASSTRDTSDSPLHF
NA,NA,TRBV14,TRBJ1-2,TGTGCCAGCAGTAGACTCGATGGCTACACCTTC,CASSRLDGYTF
NA,TRBD1,TRBV28,TRBJ1-5,TGTGCCAGCAAAGGACAGGGGCGCCGTCAGCCCCAGCATTTT,CASKGQGRRQPQHF
NA,NA,TRBV5-5,TRBJ2-5,TGTGCCAGCAGCTCGCGGGGAACGCTGGAGGAGACCCAGTACTTC,CASSSRGTLEETQYF
once,NA,TRBV19,TRBJ1-3,TGTGCCAGTAGCCGGACGGGAGGCTCTGGAAACACCATATATTTT,CASSRTGGSGNTIYF